The 32 T cell receptor beta chains presented below share a single source sample, sequenced in a study of blood T cell repertoires in COVID-19. Clones were sequenced by immunoSEQ multiplex PCR, and TCRdb holds only the in-frame ones, with some missing. The sample records 170,000 or so clones, 83% being singletons. Source material: peripheral blood. These receptors were obtained from a human donor in a cohort sampled during active COVID-19.

This chain links TRBV19 with TRBJ2-7; 12 nucleotides agree with TRBD2. The CDR3 consists of 15 residues. Trimming cost V 3 bases and J 4 bases; bases outside gene matches: 4. Germline lookup yields CDR1 LNHDA and CDR2 SQIVND (reference sequence). The CDR3 region is CASSIWTSGEYEQYF. The CDR3 DNA reads TGTGCCAGTAGTATCTGGACTAGCGGGGAATACGAGCAGTACTTC.

This clone was seen once. This chain joins TRBV6-2 or TRBV6-3 and TRBJ1-2; 7 bases are a match to TRBD1. The CDR3 spans 14 residues. Germline CDR1 is MNHEY and CDR2 is SVGEGT. Trimming took 4 bases from V and 4 from J; bases not matched to a gene: 6. The CDR3 sequence: CASSSGQVAYGYTF. CDR3 bases: TGTGCCAGCAGTTCCGGACAGGTCGCCTATGGCTACACCTTC.

This clone was observed a handful of times. The genes are TRBV3-1 (or the pseudogene TRBV3-2) and TRBJ1-4, with D perhaps matching TRBD1 (5 bases). Germline-derived CDR1 and CDR2 are LGHDT and YNNKEL (reference sequence). V was pared by 0 bases and J by 8 bases, with 16 bases between. CDR3 length: 16 residues. CDR3 region: CASSQDPRGVREKLFF. CDR3 sequence (DNA): TGTGCCAGCAGCCAAGATCCCCGGGGGGTTAGGGAAAAACTGTTTTTT.

The V and J genes are TRBV9 and TRBJ2-4; possible D gene TRBD1, 6 bases. Trimming stripped 3 bases from V and 2 bases from J, with 12 bases between. The germline V gene has CDR1 SGDLS and CDR2 YYNGEE. CDR3 size: 15 residues. In DNA form, the CDR3 reads TGTGCCAGCAGCGAAGGACAGAACTCCAAAAACATTCAGTACTTC. Translating gives CASSEGQNSKNIQYF. Full variable domain (outside the CDR3, taken from reference TRBV9 and TRBJ2-4): DSGVTQTPKHLITATGQRVTLRCSPRSGDLSVYWYQQSLDQGLQFLIQYYNGEERAKGNILERFSAQQFPDLHSELNLSSLELGDSALYFCASSEGQNSKNIQYFGAGTRLSVL.

This chain connects TRBV13 to TRBJ1-2; the D is unclear. V gave up 5 bases and J gave up 5 bases, with 12 bases separating them. Per the germline V gene, CDR1 is PRHDT and CDR2 is FYEKMQ (reference sequence). The CDR3 is 13 amino acids. The CDR3 coding sequence is TGTGCCAGCAGCAGAACTACCGAGTATGGCTACACCTTC. It yields the protein CASSRTTEYGYTF.

The CDR3 region has the DNA TGCGCCAGCAGCCCTGGGACTGAAGGAAACACCATATATTTT. Protein sequence: CASSPGTEGNTIYF. The chain carries TRBV5-1 and TRBJ1-3; the D gene is possibly TRBD1 (5 bases). CDR1 is SGHRS, CDR2 YFSETQ, per germline. Trimming shortened V by 4 bases and J by 4 bases, and 12 bases separated the two germline ends. The CDR3 has 14 residues.

The rearrangement joins TRBV9 to TRBJ2-7, with TRBD2 matching over 11 bases. CDR1 and CDR2 from the germline V gene are SGDLS and YYNGEE. The CDR3 spans 16 residues. The V and J ends lost 4 bases and 4 bases, in that order; junction bases with no gene match: 10. The CDR3 here is CASSPSPASGRYEQYF. CDR3 nucleotide sequence: TGTGCCAGCAGCCCCAGCCCCGCTAGCGGGAGGTACGAGCAGTACTTC.

The chain links TRBV7-2 to TRBJ1-1, with no clear D. The CDR3 sequence is 15 residues long. V gave up 1 base and J gave up 1 base, with 10 bases separating them. Germline CDR1 is SGHTA and CDR2 is FQGNSA. The CDR3 loop reads CASSLVPGPNTEAFF. For the CDR3, the DNA is TGTGCCAGCAGCTTAGTCCCTGGCCCGAACACTGAAGCTTTCTTT. The whole variable domain, filled in from reference TRBV7-2 and TRBJ1-1, reads GAGVSQSPSNKVTEKGKDVELRCDPISGHTALYWYRQSLGQGLEFLIYFQGNSAPDKSGLPSDRFSAERTGGSVSTLTIQRTQQEDSAVYLCASSLVPGPNTEAFFGQGTRLTVV.

The V and J genes are TRBV10-1 and TRBJ1-2; D gene ambiguous. Trimming left V 2 bases short and J 7 bases short, with 8 bases between. The CDR3 runs 12 residues. CDR1 and CDR2 (germline): WNHNN, SYGVQD (reference sequence). CDR3 protein: CASSENGSGYTF. The CDR3 nucleotides read TGCGCCAGCAGTGAGAATGGGAGTGGCTACACCTTC.

The chain couples TRBV29-1 to TRBJ1-1; TRBD1 is a possible D gene (5 bases). Trimming stripped 6 bases from V and 5 bases from J, with 13 bases between. This CDR3 has 12 amino acids. Germline CDR1 and CDR2: SQVTM and ANQGSEA. The CDR3, as DNA: TGCAGCGTCCCCGGTCCAGGGACTGAAGCTTTCTTT. Translated: CSVPGPGTEAFF.

The chain carries TRBV24-1 and TRBJ2-5; 8 bases are a match to TRBD1. The CDR3 loop spans 16 amino acids. The junction had 8 bases not matched to a gene; V was cut back by 2 bases and J by 4 bases. Germline CDR1 KGHDR, CDR2 SFDVKD. The CDR3 coding sequence is TGTGCCACCAGTGATTCTAGACAGGGGCGGGTAGAGACCCAGTACTTC. It specifies CATSDSRQGRVETQYF.

The rearrangement uses TRBV6-1 and TRBJ1-3; 8 nucleotides line up with TRBD1. The V segment lost 3 bases and the J segment 0 bases; nucleotides outside the gene matches: 4. Germline CDR1 is MNHNS and CDR2 is SASEGT. This CDR3 is 16 amino acids long. CDR3 amino acids: CASSEDRARSGNTIYF. CDR3 DNA: TGTGCCAGCAGTGAGGACAGGGCTCGCTCTGGAAACACCATATATTTT.

The rearrangement links TRBV7-3 to TRBJ1-2, with 9 positions matching TRBD1. CDR3 length equals 13 residues. After removal of 4 bases from V and 7 bases from J, the junction contained 4 bases not matched to a gene. Germline V CDR1 and CDR2: SGHTA, FQGTGA. The chain's CDR3 is CASSSGTGPGYTF. The CDR3 bases are TGTGCCAGCAGCTCCGGGACAGGGCCTGGCTACACCTTC.

The genes are TRBV4-3 and TRBJ1-2; D may be TRBD1 (5 bases). Germline V lookup: CDR1 LGHNA, CDR2 YSLEER. The V and J ends lost 0 bases and 11 bases respectively, with 13 bases between them. CDR3 length equals 13 residues. The CDR3 protein is CASSQEGLGRYTF. The DNA of the CDR3 is TGCGCCAGCAGCCAAGAGGGGCTGGGGAGGTACACCTTC.

In DNA, the CDR3 is TGTGCCACTGGGGTCCAGGGCCACGAGCAGTACTTC. This gives the protein CATGVQGHEQYF. This chain links TRBV18 with TRBJ2-7, with a possible D match to TRBD1 (5 bases). V lost 10 bases, J lost 5 bases, and 15 bases lay in between. Germline CDR1 reads KGHSH; CDR2 reads LQKENI. This CDR3 is built from 12 residues.

The chain employs TRBV18 and TRBJ1-1; TRBD1 aligns across 8 bases. The CDR3 extends over 16 amino acids. Losses at the gene ends were 3 bases for V and 2 bases for J; bases not matched to a gene: 8. Germline CDR1 and CDR2: KGHSH and LQKENI. DNA for the CDR3: TGTGCCAGCTCACCTCTCCCCACAGGGGGAAACACTGAAGCTTTCTTT. Its protein is CASSPLPTGGNTEAFF.

The rearrangement links TRBV11-1 to TRBJ2-7; 8 positions agree with TRBD2. The germline V gene encodes CDR1 SGHAT and CDR2 FQDESV (reference sequence). This CDR3 has 15 amino acids. Trimming at V came to 3 bases and at J to 5 bases, leaving 9 bases not matched to a gene. The CDR3 region is CASSFVKAGGNEQYF. The DNA for the CDR3 is TGTGCCAGCAGCTTCGTCAAGGCGGGGGGAAACGAGCAGTACTTC.

This clone was picked up a small number of times. The rearrangement links TRBV7-8 to TRBJ1-4, with 8 bases matching TRBD1. The CDR3 has 16 residues. Germline assignment: CDR1 SGHVS and CDR2 FQNEAQ. Losses at the gene ends were 7 bases for V and 2 bases for J; bases not matched to a gene: 9. The CDR3 is CASTQRTGFTNEKLFF. The CDR3 DNA sequence: TGTGCCAGCACCCAAAGGACAGGGTTTACTAATGAAAAACTGTTTTTT.

A few counts support this clone. The V and J genes are TRBV6-1 and TRBJ2-7; D is unclear. This CDR3 is built from 16 residues. The germline V gene has CDR1 MNHNS and CDR2 SASEGT. Trimming stripped 5 bases from V and 0 bases from J, with 17 bases between. Here the CDR3 DNA reads TGTGCCAGCAGTCAAGACATAAACCCTTTCTCCTACGAGCAGTACTTC. Translation gives CASSQDINPFSYEQYF.

The chain combines TRBV4-1 with TRBJ1-5; D uncertain. The CDR3 contains 14 residues. Trimming cost V 4 bases and J 4 bases, with 11 bases left between them. Germline V gene sequence: CDR1 MGHRA, CDR2 YSYEKL. CDR3 protein: CASSLGRLNQPQHF. As DNA, the CDR3 is TGCGCCAGCAGCCTCGGGAGGCTTAATCAGCCCCAGCATTTT.

This clone was recorded a few times. The chain uses TRBV7-2 and TRBJ1-1; D is uncertain. CDR1 and CDR2 (germline): SGHTA, FQGNSA. V was pared by 1 base and J by 2 bases, with 8 bases between. The CDR3 consists of 14 residues. This chain's CDR3 is CASSLEQSNTEAFF. CDR3 nucleotide sequence: TGTGCCAGCAGCTTAGAACAGTCTAACACTGAAGCTTTCTTT.

The V gene is TRBV5-8, the J gene TRBJ2-2; D not certain. Trimming left V 3 bases short and J 0 bases short, with 6 bases between. There are 14 residues in the CDR3. Germline CDR1 reads SGHTS; CDR2 reads YDEGEE. CDR3 loop: CASSSGPNTGELFF. CDR3 in DNA: TGTGCCAGCAGCTCGGGTCCGAACACCGGGGAGCTGTTTTTT.

The CDR3 sequence: CASSLAPTGVVTEAFF. In DNA form, the CDR3 reads TGCGCCAGCAGCTTGGCCCCTACAGGGGTGGTTACTGAAGCTTTCTTT. This sequence joins TRBV5-1 and TRBJ1-1; 7 nucleotides align to TRBD1. The CDR3 contains 16 residues. Germline V gene sequence: CDR1 SGHRS, CDR2 YFSETQ. Germline trimming cut 0 bases from V and 5 bases from J; bases unmatched to any gene: 10.

The CDR3: CASSEGASGRQTQYF. Written as DNA, the CDR3 is TGCGCCAGCAGTGAAGGGGCTAGCGGGAGACAGACCCAGTACTTC. The rearrangement links TRBV10-1 to TRBJ2-5, with TRBD2 identical over 10 bases. Germline CDR1 and CDR2: WNHNN and SYGVQD (reference sequence). CDR3 length equals 15 residues. V trimming: 3 bases; J trimming: 6 bases; junction bases outside the gene matches: 7.

This sequence joins TRBV10-3 and TRBJ2-7, with D tentatively TRBD1 (6 bases). The germline CDR1 and CDR2 sequences are ENHRY and SYGVKD. V lost 6 bases and J 3 bases, leaving 12 bases between the germline ends. This CDR3 is 13 amino acids long. The CDR3 bases are TGTGCCATCAGCCGACAGGAGCACTACGAGCAGTACTTC. Its protein is CAISRQEHYEQYF.

CDR3 coding DNA: TGTGCCAGCAGCTTTCGACAGGGCTCCTACGAGCAGTACTTC. This codes for CASSFRQGSYEQYF. V gene TRBV7-2 combines with J gene TRBJ2-7, with 7 bases that match TRBD1. The germline V gene encodes CDR1 SGHTA and CDR2 FQGNSA. The CDR3 contains 14 residues. With V trimmed by 3 bases and J by 0 bases, 2 bases remained unmatched.

Regarding this clone: Other DNA sequences of this sample code for an identical CDR3. The chain employs TRBV7-8 and TRBJ2-7; D is uncertain. V lost 4 bases to trimming and J lost 4 bases, with 5 bases between them. The germline V gene has CDR1 SGHVS and CDR2 FQNEAQ. This CDR3 spans 11 amino acids. CDR3 coding DNA: TGTGCCAGCAGCTCAACATACGAGCAGTACTTC. This encodes CASSSTYEQYF.

This clone was counted only a few times. This sequence joins TRBV5-5 and TRBJ2-1; TRBD1 might be the D (5 bases). Trimming left V 2 bases short and J 2 bases short, with 11 bases between. CDR1 SGHKS and CDR2 YYEKEE come from the germline V gene (reference sequence). This CDR3 region has 15 residues. The CDR3 nucleotides read TGTGCCAGCAGCTTTTCAGGGTCCCCCTACAATGAGCAGTTCTTC. It translates to CASSFSGSPYNEQFF.

J is TRBJ2-7 and V is TRBV27, with D possibly TRBD1 on 5 matching bases. The CDR3 totals 13 residues. V was shortened by 4 bases and J by 2 bases, with 9 bases between the two germline ends. Germline CDR1 reads MNHEY; CDR2 reads SMNVEV (reference sequence). CDR3 coding DNA: TGTGCCAGCAGTTCGGACAAAACCTACGAGCAGTACTTC. Translated: CASSSDKTYEQYF.

This sequence joins TRBV4-1 and TRBJ1-1; the D gene is possibly TRBD1 (6 bases). Germline CDR1 MGHRA, CDR2 YSYEKL. The CDR3 has 13 residues. With 9 bases removed from V and 1 base from J, the gap between germline ends came to 12 bases. Here the CDR3 DNA reads TGCGCCAGTAGGACAGAAACGAACACTGAAGCTTTCTTT. Protein: CASRTETNTEAFF.

The J gene is TRBJ1-1, the V gene TRBV7-3; D gene ambiguous. Deletions cut 5 bases from V and 2 bases from J, with 9 bases between. The CDR3 covers 13 residues. From germline, CDR1 is SGHTA and CDR2 FQGTGA. The CDR3 here is CASSISRNTEAFF. In nucleotides, the CDR3 is TGTGCCAGCAGCATATCCAGAAACACTGAAGCTTTCTTT.

V is TRBV21-1 and J is TRBJ2-7; the DNA was not compared with TRBD2, the D call given in the table. TRBV21-1 is recorded as a pseudogene. The CDR3 length is 13 residues. This CDR3 is CASTPTGSYEQYF. The DNA for the CDR3 is TGTGCCAGCACCCCGACTGGGTCCTACGAGCAGTACTTC.